These T cell receptor beta chains were read from a single sample in a study of blood T cell repertoires in COVID-19. Assay: immunoSEQ multiplex PCR; the TCRdb copy retains only in-frame clones and omits some. The sample has 95,000 to 150,000 clones; 80% are singletons. Sequencing was performed on peripheral blood. Source of these receptors: a man in his fifties or sixties with active or convalescent COVID-19. The CDR3 runs from the conserved cysteine through the conserved F or W. Each record gives: J gene, D gene, V gene, clone size, CDR3 protein, CDR3 DNA. The D gene is left open where the match is weak. Part of the rows lack a size; the others show once, few, many or a class for expanded clones.

j_gene: TRBJ2-3; d_gene: TRBD1; v_gene: TRBV7-9; abundance: NA; CDR3aa: CASSLGTGASTDTQYF; CDR3nt: TGTGCCAGCAGCCTCGGGACAGGGGCTAGCACAGATACGCAGTATTTT
j_gene: TRBJ1-2; d_gene: TRBD1; v_gene: TRBV30; abundance: NA; CDR3aa: CAWSVGTGGADYGYTF; CDR3nt: TGTGCCTGGAGTGTTGGGACAGGGGGCGCGGACTATGGCTACACCTTC
j_gene: TRBJ2-5; d_gene: TRBD2; v_gene: TRBV19; abundance: NA; CDR3aa: CASSTLGLAGSGTQYF; CDR3nt: TGTGCCAGTAGTACATTGGGACTAGCGGGGTCGGGGACCCAGTACTTC
j_gene: TRBJ2-6; d_gene: NA; v_gene: TRBV12-3/TRBV12-4; abundance: NA; CDR3aa: CASSPSGANVLTF; CDR3nt: TGTGCCAGCAGCCCGTCTGGGGCCAACGTCCTGACTTTC
j_gene: TRBJ1-1; d_gene: NA; v_gene: TRBV5-1; abundance: NA; CDR3aa: CASSLAGGAEAFF; CDR3nt: TGCGCCAGCAGCTTGGCGGGGGGCGCTGAAGCTTTCTTT
j_gene: TRBJ2-7; d_gene: NA; v_gene: TRBV19; abundance: NA; CDR3aa: CASNNRADEQYF; CDR3nt: TGTGCCAGTAATAACAGGGCTGACGAGCAGTACTTC
j_gene: TRBJ2-3; d_gene: TRBD2; v_gene: TRBV3-1/TRBV3-2; abundance: NA; CDR3aa: CASSSGSGGASDTQYF; CDR3nt: TGTGCCAGCAGCTCCGGGAGCGGGGGAGCCTCCGATACGCAGTATTTT
j_gene: TRBJ2-1; d_gene: TRBD2; v_gene: TRBV27; abundance: NA; CDR3aa: CASSSSLAGTYNEQFF; CDR3nt: TGTGCCAGCAGTTCTTCACTAGCGGGAACCTACAATGAGCAGTTCTTC
j_gene: TRBJ1-6; d_gene: NA; v_gene: TRBV5-1; abundance: NA; CDR3aa: CASKQSYNSPLHF; CDR3nt: TGCGCCAGCAAACAGTCCTATAATTCACCCCTCCACTTT
j_gene: TRBJ2-1; d_gene: NA; v_gene: TRBV29-1; abundance: NA; CDR3aa: CSVDQGGDGQFF; CDR3nt: TGCAGCGTTGACCAGGGAGGCGATGGGCAGTTCTTC
j_gene: TRBJ2-7; d_gene: NA; v_gene: TRBV30; abundance: NA; CDR3aa: CAWSPTTGFSEQYF; CDR3nt: TGTGCCTGGAGTCCAACCACAGGGTTTAGCGAGCAGTACTTC
j_gene: TRBJ2-7; d_gene: TRBD2; v_gene: TRBV7-8; abundance: NA; CDR3aa: CASSLALAGVYEQYF; CDR3nt: TGTGCCAGCAGCTTAGCACTAGCGGGAGTGTACGAGCAGTACTTC
j_gene: TRBJ1-5; d_gene: TRBD1; v_gene: TRBV28; abundance: NA; CDR3aa: CASSFGMTGGFDQPQHF; CDR3nt: TGTGCCAGCAGTTTTGGGATGACAGGGGGCTTCGATCAGCCCCAGCATTTT
j_gene: TRBJ2-1; d_gene: TRBD1; v_gene: TRBV11-3; abundance: NA; CDR3aa: CASSLWTGQGDNEQFF; CDR3nt: TGTGCCAGCAGCCTTTGGACGGGACAGGGGGACAATGAGCAGTTCTTC
j_gene: TRBJ2-7; d_gene: TRBD2; v_gene: TRBV11-2; abundance: few; CDR3aa: CASSPGLAGSDEQYF; CDR3nt: TGTGCCAGCAGCCCGGGACTAGCGGGATCCGACGAGCAGTACTTC
j_gene: TRBJ2-5; d_gene: NA; v_gene: TRBV7-3; abundance: NA; CDR3aa: CASSSLGSGGETQYF; CDR3nt: TGTGCCAGCAGCTCTTTAGGCAGCGGAGGGGAGACCCAGTACTTC
j_gene: TRBJ2-2; d_gene: TRBD1; v_gene: TRBV24-1; abundance: NA; CDR3aa: CATSDPATGPNSNTGELFF; CDR3nt: TGTGCCACCAGTGATCCTGCGACAGGGCCCAATTCGAACACCGGGGAGCTGTTTTTT
j_gene: TRBJ2-7; d_gene: NA; v_gene: TRBV6-6; abundance: NA; CDR3aa: CASAGTLYDEQYF; CDR3nt: TGTGCCAGCGCCGGGACACTTTACGACGAGCAGTACTTC
j_gene: TRBJ2-7; d_gene: TRBD2; v_gene: TRBV3-1/TRBV3-2; abundance: few; CDR3aa: CASSQDPGGEQYF; CDR3nt: TGTGCCAGCAGCCAAGATCCGGGGGGCGAGCAGTACTTC
j_gene: TRBJ2-7; d_gene: TRBD1; v_gene: TRBV29-1; abundance: NA; CDR3aa: CSARDRGNWEQYF; CDR3nt: TGCAGCGCCCGGGACAGGGGGAATTGGGAGCAGTACTTC
j_gene: TRBJ2-3; d_gene: TRBD2; v_gene: TRBV4-3; abundance: many; CDR3aa: CASSQDFGLETDTQYF; CDR3nt: TGCGCCAGCAGCCAAGATTTTGGACTAGAAACAGATACGCAGTATTTT
j_gene: TRBJ1-3; d_gene: NA; v_gene: TRBV19; abundance: NA; CDR3aa: CASRDRIRGNTIYF; CDR3nt: TGTGCCAGTAGAGACAGGATCAGAGGAAACACCATATATTTT
j_gene: TRBJ1-6; d_gene: NA; v_gene: TRBV3-1/TRBV3-2; abundance: NA; CDR3aa: CASSLAGGANSPLHF; CDR3nt: TGTGCCAGCAGCCTCGCGGGGGGAGCCAATTCACCCCTCCACTTT
j_gene: TRBJ2-5; d_gene: NA; v_gene: TRBV29-1; abundance: NA; CDR3aa: CSVEGGSREETQYF; CDR3nt: TGCAGCGTTGAAGGTGGATCCAGGGAAGAGACCCAGTACTTC
j_gene: TRBJ1-5; d_gene: NA; v_gene: TRBV5-6; abundance: NA; CDR3aa: CASSFLLWPNQPQHF; CDR3nt: TGTGCCAGCAGCTTCCTCCTCTGGCCCAATCAGCCCCAGCATTTT
j_gene: TRBJ2-3; d_gene: NA; v_gene: TRBV5-1; abundance: NA; CDR3aa: CASSPQRRGDTQYF; CDR3nt: TGCGCCAGCAGCCCCCAGCGGAGAGGGGATACGCAGTATTTT
j_gene: TRBJ2-7; d_gene: TRBD2; v_gene: TRBV5-1; abundance: once; CDR3aa: CASSLGLAGGEYF; CDR3nt: TGCGCCAGCAGCTTGGGACTAGCGGGAGGGGAGTACTTC
j_gene: TRBJ2-1; d_gene: NA; v_gene: TRBV18; abundance: few; CDR3aa: CASSPGGEQFF; CDR3nt: TGTGCCAGCTCACCCGGGGGTGAGCAGTTCTTC
j_gene: TRBJ1-2; d_gene: NA; v_gene: TRBV10-3; abundance: NA; CDR3aa: CAISGGQHGYTF; CDR3nt: TGTGCCATCAGTGGAGGACAGCATGGCTACACCTTC
j_gene: TRBJ2-7; d_gene: NA; v_gene: TRBV5-4; abundance: NA; CDR3aa: CASSSQGIPYEQYF; CDR3nt: TGTGCCAGCAGCTCACAGGGAATCCCCTACGAGCAGTACTTC
j_gene: TRBJ2-5; d_gene: NA; v_gene: TRBV29-1; abundance: NA; CDR3aa: CSGTVRKETQYF; CDR3nt: TGCAGCGGTACAGTGCGAAAAGAGACCCAGTACTTC
j_gene: TRBJ2-7; d_gene: NA; v_gene: TRBV9; abundance: NA; CDR3aa: CASSVVEGGEQYF; CDR3nt: TGTGCCAGCAGCGTCGTCGAGGGTGGCGAGCAGTACTTC
j_gene: TRBJ2-1; d_gene: TRBD2; v_gene: TRBV4-1; abundance: NA; CDR3aa: CASSQEGVRAGGVNEQFF; CDR3nt: TGCGCCAGCAGCCAAGAGGGGGTGCGGGCGGGAGGTGTTAATGAGCAGTTCTTC
j_gene: TRBJ1-2; d_gene: TRBD1; v_gene: TRBV4-3; abundance: NA; CDR3aa: CASSQDSGGQGGYGYTF; CDR3nt: TGCGCCAGCAGCCAAGATTCGGGAGGACAGGGAGGCTATGGCTACACCTTC
j_gene: TRBJ2-4; d_gene: TRBD2; v_gene: TRBV7-2; abundance: few; CDR3aa: CASSLGAGDIQYF; CDR3nt: TGTGCCAGCAGCTTAGGGGCGGGGGACATTCAGTACTTC
j_gene: TRBJ2-7; d_gene: TRBD2; v_gene: TRBV5-1; abundance: NA; CDR3aa: CASSVAGEYEQYF; CDR3nt: TGCGCCAGCAGCGTAGCGGGCGAGTACGAGCAGTACTTC
j_gene: TRBJ2-7; d_gene: NA; v_gene: TRBV21-1; abundance: few; CDR3aa: CASSKAGVSGGISSYEQYF; CDR3nt: TGTGCCAGCAGCAAAGCGGGGGTAAGTGGCGGGATTAGCTCCTACGAGCAGTACTTC
j_gene: TRBJ1-2; d_gene: TRBD1; v_gene: TRBV27; abundance: few; CDR3aa: CASSSSGTELLYGYTF; CDR3nt: TGTGCCAGCAGTTCCTCCGGGACAGAGCTCCTCTATGGCTACACCTTC
j_gene: TRBJ2-3; d_gene: NA; v_gene: TRBV2; abundance: NA; CDR3aa: CASRRESGDTQYF; CDR3nt: TGTGCCAGCAGAAGGGAGTCGGGAGATACGCAGTATTTT
j_gene: TRBJ1-1; d_gene: TRBD1; v_gene: TRBV24-1; abundance: NA; CDR3aa: CATSDTGAQNTEAFF; CDR3nt: TGTGCCACCAGTGATACAGGGGCTCAGAACACTGAAGCTTTCTTT
j_gene: TRBJ2-7; d_gene: TRBD2; v_gene: TRBV23-1; abundance: NA; CDR3aa: CASSQSAGGDSYEQYF; CDR3nt: TGCGCCAGCAGTCAATCAGCGGGAGGGGACTCCTACGAGCAGTACTTC
j_gene: TRBJ2-2; d_gene: NA; v_gene: TRBV6-6; abundance: NA; CDR3aa: CASNSITGELFF; CDR3nt: TGTGCCAGCAATAGTATCACCGGGGAGCTGTTTTTT
j_gene: TRBJ1-1; d_gene: TRBD1; v_gene: TRBV5-1; abundance: few; CDR3aa: CASSLGQGAQNTEAFF; CDR3nt: TGCGCCAGCAGCTTGGGACAGGGGGCTCAGAACACTGAAGCTTTCTTT
j_gene: TRBJ2-3; d_gene: TRBD2; v_gene: TRBV18; abundance: NA; CDR3aa: CASSPRLAGTDTQYF; CDR3nt: TGTGCCAGCTCACCAAGACTAGCGGGCACAGATACGCAGTATTTT
j_gene: TRBJ2-2; d_gene: NA; v_gene: TRBV19; abundance: NA; CDR3aa: CASSISGWRELFF; CDR3nt: TGTGCCAGTAGTATCTCGGGTTGGCGGGAGCTGTTTTTT
j_gene: TRBJ1-3; d_gene: NA; v_gene: TRBV19; abundance: few; CDR3aa: CASSIRVTGNTIYF; CDR3nt: TGTGCCAGTAGTATTCGGGTAACGGGAAACACCATATATTTT
j_gene: TRBJ1-1; d_gene: NA; v_gene: TRBV27; abundance: NA; CDR3aa: CASSLSGRGGSTEAFF; CDR3nt: TGTGCCAGCAGTTTATCGGGGAGGGGAGGGAGCACTGAAGCTTTCTTT
j_gene: TRBJ1-1; d_gene: NA; v_gene: TRBV6-2/TRBV6-3; abundance: NA; CDR3aa: CASSYGGLNTEAFF; CDR3nt: TGTGCCAGCAGTTACGGAGGGTTGAACACTGAAGCTTTCTTT
j_gene: TRBJ1-1; d_gene: TRBD1; v_gene: TRBV15; abundance: once; CDR3aa: CATSRGGQGNTEAFF; CDR3nt: TGTGCCACCAGCAGAGGGGGACAGGGGAACACTGAAGCTTTCTTT
j_gene: TRBJ2-1; d_gene: NA; v_gene: TRBV28; abundance: NA; CDR3aa: CASSFWRVGAEQFF; CDR3nt: TGTGCCAGCAGTTTTTGGAGGGTAGGGGCGGAGCAGTTCTTC
j_gene: TRBJ1-6; d_gene: TRBD1; v_gene: TRBV28; abundance: once; CDR3aa: CASSSGGTERYNSPLHF; CDR3nt: TGTGCCAGCAGTTCGGGTGGGACAGAAAGATATAATTCACCCCTCCACTTT
j_gene: TRBJ2-2; d_gene: TRBD2; v_gene: TRBV5-1; abundance: NA; CDR3aa: CASNPSGRRDTGELFF; CDR3nt: TGCGCCAGCAACCCTAGCGGGAGAAGGGACACCGGGGAGCTGTTTTTT
j_gene: TRBJ1-1; d_gene: NA; v_gene: TRBV2; abundance: once; CDR3aa: CASSEKGASGTEAFF; CDR3nt: TGTGCCAGCAGTGAAAAGGGAGCGAGTGGCACTGAAGCTTTCTTT
j_gene: TRBJ2-2; d_gene: TRBD2; v_gene: TRBV7-2; abundance: NA; CDR3aa: CASSFPLSGRTGTGELFF; CDR3nt: TGTGCCAGCAGCTTTCCTCTTAGCGGGAGAACGGGCACCGGGGAGCTGTTTTTT